A single sample gave rise to the 2 T cell receptor beta chains below, sequenced in a study of blood T cell repertoires in COVID-19. TCRdb keeps only in-frame clones here, not all; method: immunoSEQ multiplex PCR. The top ten clones hold around 2.2% of a sample with 29,000 or so clones, roughly 94% of them seen once. The sequenced sample consisted of peripheral blood. These TCRs come from a man between 45 and 60 years old with active COVID-19.

This chain connects TRBV4-1 to TRBJ2-1; no definite D call. Trimming shortened V by 3 bases and J by 4 bases, and 16 bases separated the two germline ends. Germline lookup yields CDR1 MGHRA and CDR2 YSYEKL. The CDR3 has 16 residues. The CDR3 DNA follows: TGCGCCAGCAGCCAGCCCACCCAGTCCAGATACAATGAGCAGTTCTTC. Residues: CASSQPTQSRYNEQFF.

The chain has TRBV10-2 and TRBJ2-7; the match to TRBD1 covers 10 bases. The germline V gene has CDR1 WSHSY and CDR2 SAAADI. The CDR3 is made up of 15 amino acids. V lost 7 bases to trimming and J lost 2 bases; unmatched junction nucleotides: 8. DNA for the CDR3: TGCGCCAGCACCAGACAGGGGGCCGTGACCTACGAGCAGTACTTC. As protein: CASTRQGAVTYEQYF.